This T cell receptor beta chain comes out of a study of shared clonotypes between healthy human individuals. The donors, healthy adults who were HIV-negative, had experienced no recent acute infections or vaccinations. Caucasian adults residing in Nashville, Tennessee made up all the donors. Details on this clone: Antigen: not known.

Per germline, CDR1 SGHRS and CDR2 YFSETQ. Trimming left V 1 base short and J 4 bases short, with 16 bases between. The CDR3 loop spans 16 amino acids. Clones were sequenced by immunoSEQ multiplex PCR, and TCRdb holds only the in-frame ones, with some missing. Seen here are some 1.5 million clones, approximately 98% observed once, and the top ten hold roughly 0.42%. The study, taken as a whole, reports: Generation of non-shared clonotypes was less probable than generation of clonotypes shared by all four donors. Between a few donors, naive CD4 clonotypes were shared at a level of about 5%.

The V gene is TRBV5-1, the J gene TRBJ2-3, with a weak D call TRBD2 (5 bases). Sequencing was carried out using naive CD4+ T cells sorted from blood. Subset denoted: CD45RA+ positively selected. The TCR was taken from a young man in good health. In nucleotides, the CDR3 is TGCGCCAGCAGCTTGAGAGGGCCCTCGTCTGCAGATACGCAGTATTTT. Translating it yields CASSLRGPSSADTQYF. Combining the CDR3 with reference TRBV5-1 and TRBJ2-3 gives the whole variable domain KAGVTQTPRYLIKTRGQQVTLSCSPISGHRSVSWYQQTPGQGLQFLFEYFSETQRNKGNFPGRFSGRQFSNSRSEMNVSTLELGDSALYLCASSLRGPSSADTQYFGPGTRLTVL.